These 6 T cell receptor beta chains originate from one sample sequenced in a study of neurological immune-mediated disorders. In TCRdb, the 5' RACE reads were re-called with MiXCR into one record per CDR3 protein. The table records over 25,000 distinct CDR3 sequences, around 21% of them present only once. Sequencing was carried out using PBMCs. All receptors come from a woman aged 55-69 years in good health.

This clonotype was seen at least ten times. The CDR3 here is CATLAGVNTGELFF. CDR3 nucleotides: TGTGCCACACTAGCGGGAGTGAACACCGGGGAGCTGTTTTTT. The V call is TRBV13, the J call TRBJ2-2; 11 positions match TRBD2. CDR1 PRHDT and CDR2 FYEKMQ come from the germline V gene (reference sequence). The V gene end was trimmed by 10 bases and the J gene end by 1 base; junction bases not matched to a gene: 2. This CDR3 region has 14 residues. Combining the CDR3 with reference TRBV13 and TRBJ2-2 gives the whole variable domain AAGVIQSPRHLIKEKRETATLKCYPIPRHDTVYWYQQGPGQDPQFLISFYEKMQSDKGSIPDRFSAQQFSDYHSELNMSSLELGDSALYFCATLAGVNTGELFFGEGSRLTVL.

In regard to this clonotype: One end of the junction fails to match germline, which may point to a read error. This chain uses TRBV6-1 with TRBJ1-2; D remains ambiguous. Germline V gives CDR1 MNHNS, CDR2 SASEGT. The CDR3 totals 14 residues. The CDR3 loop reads CASCETGEYGGYTF. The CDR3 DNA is TGTGCCAGCTGTGAGACTGGGGAATACGGTGGCTACACCTTC.

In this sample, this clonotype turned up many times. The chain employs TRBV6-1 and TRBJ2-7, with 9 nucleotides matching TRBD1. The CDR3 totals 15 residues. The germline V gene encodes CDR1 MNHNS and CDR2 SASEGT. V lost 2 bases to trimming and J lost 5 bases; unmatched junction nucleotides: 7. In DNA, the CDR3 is TGTGCCAGCAGTGAACCGGGACAGGGTACCCACGAGCAGTACTTC. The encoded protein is CASSEPGQGTHEQYF.

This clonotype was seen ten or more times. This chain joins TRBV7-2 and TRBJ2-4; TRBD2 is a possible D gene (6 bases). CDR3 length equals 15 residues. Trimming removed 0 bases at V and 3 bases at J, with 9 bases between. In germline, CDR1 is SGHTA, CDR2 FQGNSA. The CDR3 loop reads CASSLADGGKNIQYF. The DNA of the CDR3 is TGTGCCAGCAGCTTAGCCGACGGGGGCAAAAACATTCAGTACTTC.

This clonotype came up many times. The CDR3 is CASSRLAGGAYEQYF. DNA for the CDR3: TGTGCCAGCAGTAGACTAGCGGGTGGAGCCTACGAGCAGTACTTC. This chain uses TRBV5-5 with TRBJ2-7, with 10 bases lining up with TRBD2. CDR1 and CDR2 (germline): SGHKS, YYEKEE (reference sequence). With 5 bases clipped from V and 2 bases from J, the junction kept 7 bases outside the gene matches. This CDR3 comprises 15 residues. The complete variable domain, with remaining parts taken from reference TRBV5-5 and TRBJ2-7, reads DAGVTQSPTHLIKTRGQQVTLRCSPISGHKSVSWYQQVLGQGPQFIFQYYEKEERGRGNFPDRFSARQFPNYSSELNVNALLLGDSALYLCASSRLAGGAYEQYFGPGTRLTVT.

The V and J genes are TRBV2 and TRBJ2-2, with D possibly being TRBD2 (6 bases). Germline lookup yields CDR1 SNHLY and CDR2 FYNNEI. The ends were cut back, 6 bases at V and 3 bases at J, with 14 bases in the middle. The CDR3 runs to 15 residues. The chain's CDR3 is CASRSAGGDTGELFF. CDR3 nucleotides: TGTGCCAGCAGATCAGCCGGGGGAGACACCGGGGAGCTGTTTTTT.